A selection of T cell receptor beta chains follows, all from one sample in a study of cytomegalovirus exposure and HLA in healthy donors. Generated by immunoSEQ multiplex PCR, the TCRdb table keeps only in-frame clones and is missing some. The sample shows about 90,000 clones, over 55% of them seen only once. Sequenced input: PBMCs. Source of these receptors: a woman in her late teens or twenties in good health and CMV-seropositive. Each CDR3 is given with its conserved first and last residue. A D gene is named only where the DNA matches it firmly. The size field is filled for only some rows; it gives once, few, many or a size class.

>TRBV6-5|-|-|TRBJ2-7
CASSISGHSAYEQYF
TGTGCCAGCAGTATTTCGGGACACTCAGCCTACGAGCAGTACTTC
>TRBV6-1|-|TRBD1|TRBJ2-3
CAIRDRYTDTQYF
TGTGCCATCCGGGACAGATACACAGATACGCAGTATTTT
>TRBV5-1|-|TRBD1|TRBJ2-7
CASSLLQGASYEQYF
TGCGCCAGCAGCTTGTTGCAGGGGGCTTCCTACGAGCAGTACTTC
>TRBV7-2|-|TRBD1|TRBJ2-7
CASSPGQGAYEQYF
TGTGCCAGCAGCCCGGGACAGGGCGCCTACGAGCAGTACTTC
>TRBV7-9|-|TRBD2|TRBJ2-5
CASSLDRTSLQETQYF
TGTGCCAGCAGCTTAGATAGGACTAGCCTGCAAGAGACCCAGTACTTC
>TRBV7-3|few|-|TRBJ2-7
CASSLGDERGYEQYF
TGTGCCAGCAGCTTAGGGGACGAGAGGGGGTACGAGCAGTACTTC
>TRBV5-8|few|-|TRBJ2-5
CASSPGRVRGEETQYF
TGTGCCAGCAGCCCCGGAAGGGTGCGGGGTGAAGAGACCCAGTACTTC
>TRBV20-1|once|-|TRBJ1-1
CSARRQEAFF
TGCAGTGCTAGACGACAAGAAGCTTTCTTT
>TRBV7-9|-|TRBD2|TRBJ2-2
CASSFGTSGRKNTGELFF
TGTGCCAGCAGCTTCGGGACTAGCGGGAGGAAGAACACCGGGGAGCTGTTTTTT
>TRBV2|-|TRBD2|TRBJ2-7
CATGPQRGAYEQYF
TGTGCCACCGGACCCCAGCGGGGGGCCTACGAGCAGTACTTC
>TRBV7-2|-|TRBD1|TRBJ2-7
CASSPLGQSYEQYF
TGTGCCAGCAGCCCATTGGGACAGTCCTACGAGCAGTACTTC
>TRBV28|-|TRBD1|TRBJ2-7
CASRRTGEVGEQYF
TGTGCCAGCAGACGGACAGGGGAGGTAGGCGAGCAGTACTTC
>TRBV9|-|-|TRBJ1-1
CASSVANSMNTEAFF
TGTGCCAGCAGCGTAGCTAACAGTATGAACACTGAAGCTTTCTTT
>TRBV19|once|-|TRBJ2-1
CASTGGINEQFF
TGTGCCAGTACGGGGGGCATCAATGAGCAGTTCTTC
>TRBV29-1|-|-|TRBJ2-3
CSVEVGRGGYSTDTQYF
TGCAGCGTTGAAGTGGGTAGGGGGGGGTATAGCACAGATACGCAGTATTTT
>TRBV6-1|few|TRBD2|TRBJ2-1
CASRELAGDYNEQFF
TGTGCCAGCAGGGAACTAGCGGGGGACTACAATGAGCAGTTCTTC
>TRBV11-2|few|-|TRBJ1-2
CASSLAPGAVGYGYTF
TGTGCCAGCAGCTTAGCCCCCGGTGCGGTGGGCTATGGCTACACCTTC
>TRBV21-1|few|-|TRBJ1-1
CASSKVQDRDDEAFF
TGTGCCAGCAGCAAGGTCCAGGACAGGGATGATGAAGCTTTCTTT
>TRBV6-5|-|TRBD1|TRBJ1-4
CASSRGTANNEKLFF
TGTGCCAGCAGTCGCGGGACAGCCAATAATGAAAAACTGTTTTTT
>TRBV13|-|-|TRBJ2-2
CASAGTHNTGELFF
TGTGCCAGCGCCGGGACTCACAACACCGGGGAGCTGTTTTTT
>TRBV5-4|-|TRBD1|TRBJ2-6
CASSSRQGYTGANVLTF
TGTGCCAGCAGCTCTCGACAGGGGTACACTGGGGCCAACGTCCTGACTTTC
>TRBV11-2|-|TRBD1|TRBJ2-7
CASSLSRDRDHEQYF
TGTGCCAGCAGCCTGAGCCGGGACAGGGACCACGAGCAGTACTTC
>TRBV7-6|few|-|TRBJ1-4
CASSFDNKLFF
TGTGCCAGCAGCTTTGACAACAAACTGTTTTTT
>TRBV4-1|-|TRBD1|TRBJ1-2
CASSPRGQGAVGYTF
TGCGCCAGCAGCCCCCGGGGGCAGGGGGCAGTTGGCTACACCTTC
>TRBV27|-|-|TRBJ1-5
CASSLTTGDSPNQPQHF
TGTGCCAGCAGTTTGACCACCGGGGATTCCCCCAATCAGCCCCAGCATTTT
>TRBV7-9|-|TRBD1|TRBJ2-1
CSSSLARDRNEQFF
TGTTCCAGCAGCTTAGCCCGGGACAGGAATGAGCAGTTCTTC
>TRBV21-1|few|-|TRBJ2-5
CASSKVRGQETQYF
TGTGCCAGCAGCAAAGTGCGGGGGCAAGAGACCCAGTACTTC
>TRBV9|-|TRBD1|TRBJ2-7
CASSPQGQGPYEQYF
TGTGCCAGCAGCCCCCAAGGACAGGGGCCCTACGAGCAGTACTTC
>TRBV6-5|-|TRBD2|TRBJ2-1
CASSTRTSGGEQFF
TGTGCCAGCAGTACTCGGACTAGCGGAGGCGAGCAGTTCTTC
>TRBV14|-|TRBD1|TRBJ1-6
CASSSRQGDNSPLHF
TGTGCCAGCAGCTCCAGACAGGGTGATAATTCACCCCTCCACTTT
>TRBV6-5|-|-|TRBJ1-2
CASSPWKGGYTF
TGTGCCAGCAGTCCCTGGAAGGGGGGCTACACCTTC
>TRBV7-5|once|-|TRBJ1-2
CARSRTGTGYGYTF
TGTGCCAGAAGCCGGACCGGGACAGGGTACGGCTACACCTTC
>TRBV9|-|-|TRBJ1-2
CASSVGRKADYGYTF
TGTGCCAGCAGCGTAGGTAGAAAGGCGGACTATGGCTACACCTTC
>TRBV2|-|TRBD1|TRBJ1-1
CASSRTGAGDEAFF
TGTGCCAGCAGTCGGACAGGGGCGGGGGACGAAGCTTTCTTT
>TRBV27|once|TRBD1|TRBJ2-6
CASSRDRGAPGANGLTF
TGTGCCAGCAGTAGGGACAGGGGGGCACCTGGGGCCAACGGCCTGACTTTC
>TRBV9|-|TRBD1|TRBJ1-2
CASSVATQGANYGYTF
TGTGCCAGCAGCGTAGCTACTCAGGGGGCCAACTATGGCTACACCTTC
>TRBV27|-|TRBD2|TRBJ2-1
CASNFMGTSYNEQFF
TGTGCCAGCAACTTCATGGGGACTAGCTACAATGAGCAGTTCTTC